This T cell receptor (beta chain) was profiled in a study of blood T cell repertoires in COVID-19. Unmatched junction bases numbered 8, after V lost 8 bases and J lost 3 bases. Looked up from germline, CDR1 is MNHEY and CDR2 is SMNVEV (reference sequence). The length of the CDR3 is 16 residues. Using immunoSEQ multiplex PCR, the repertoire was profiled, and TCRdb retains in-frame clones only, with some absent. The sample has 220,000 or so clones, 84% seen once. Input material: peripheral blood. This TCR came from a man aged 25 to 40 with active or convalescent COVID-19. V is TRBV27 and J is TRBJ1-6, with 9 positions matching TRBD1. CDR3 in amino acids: CASGRDRDHYNSPLHF. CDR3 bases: TGTGCCAGCGGCCGGGACAGGGACCACTATAATTCACCCCTCCACTTT.